This paragraph reports one TCR beta chain. This specimen belongs to a study of CD8 T cells in Susac syndrome. Reverse transcription used about 0.45 to 1 ug RNA and random hexamers. Amplification of TCR beta CDR3 by immunoSEQ multiplex PCR spanned 54 Vbeta and 13 Jbeta. One entry per CDR3 protein, called by TCRdb with MiXCR from the immunoSEQ multiplex PCR reads. The table includes some 120,000 distinct CDR3 sequences, 90% to 95% detected once. Germline V lookup: CDR1 MGHRA, CDR2 YSYEKL. V gave up 7 bases and J gave up 11 bases; unmatched junction bases: 12. This CDR3 region has 14 residues. TCR beta sequencing was performed on blood CD8+ and CD4+ T cells.

The chain employs TRBV4-1 and TRBJ1-1; TRBD1 aligns across 11 bases. The receptor was derived from a human donor with multiple sclerosis. The sequencing sample was made of CD8+ T cells from PBMCs. The CDR3 region is CASNLPGQGDWAFF. The CDR3 nucleotides read TGCGCCAGCAACCTACCGGGACAGGGGGATTGGGCTTTCTTT.